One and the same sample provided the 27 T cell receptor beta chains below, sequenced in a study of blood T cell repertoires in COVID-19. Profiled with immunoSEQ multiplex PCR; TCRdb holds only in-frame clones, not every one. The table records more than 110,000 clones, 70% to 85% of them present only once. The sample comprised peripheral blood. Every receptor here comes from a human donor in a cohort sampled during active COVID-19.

CDR3 loop: CASSLGQGISPLHF. DNA for the CDR3: TGTGCCAGCAGTTTAGGACAGGGAATCTCACCCCTCCACTTT. The chain combines TRBV9 with TRBJ1-6; the match to TRBD1 covers 8 bases. In germline, CDR1 is SGDLS, CDR2 YYNGEE. The ends lost 5 bases at V and 10 bases at J; junction bases unmatched: 8. This CDR3 region has 14 residues.

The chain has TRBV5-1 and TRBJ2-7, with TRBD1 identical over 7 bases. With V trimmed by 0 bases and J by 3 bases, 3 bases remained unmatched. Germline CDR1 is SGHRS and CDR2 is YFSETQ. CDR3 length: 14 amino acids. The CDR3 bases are TGCGCCAGCAGCTTGGAGGGACAGCACTACGAGCAGTACTTC. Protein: CASSLEGQHYEQYF.

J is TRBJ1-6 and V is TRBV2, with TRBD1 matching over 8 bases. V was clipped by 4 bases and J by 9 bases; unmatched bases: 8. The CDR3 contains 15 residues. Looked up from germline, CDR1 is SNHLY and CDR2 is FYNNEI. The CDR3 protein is CASSGTGLDASPLHF. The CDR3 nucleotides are TGTGCCAGCAGTGGGACAGGGCTGGATGCTTCACCCCTCCACTTT.

In DNA form, the CDR3 reads TGCGCCAGCAGCCAAGAGAACACGGGGGAGCAGTACTTC. This encodes CASSQENTGEQYF. V usage is TRBV4-3 and J usage is TRBJ2-7; D is perhaps TRBD2 (5 bases). The germline V gene encodes CDR1 LGHNA and CDR2 YSLEER. Trimming removed 0 bases at V and 7 bases at J, with 10 bases between. The CDR3 runs 13 residues.

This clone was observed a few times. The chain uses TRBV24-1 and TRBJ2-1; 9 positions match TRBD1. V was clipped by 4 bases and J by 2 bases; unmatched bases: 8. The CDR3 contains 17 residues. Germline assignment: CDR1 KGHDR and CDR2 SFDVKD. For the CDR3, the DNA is TGTGCCACCAGTGACGCCGGGGACAGGGTAGCCTACAATGAGCAGTTCTTC. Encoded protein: CATSDAGDRVAYNEQFF.

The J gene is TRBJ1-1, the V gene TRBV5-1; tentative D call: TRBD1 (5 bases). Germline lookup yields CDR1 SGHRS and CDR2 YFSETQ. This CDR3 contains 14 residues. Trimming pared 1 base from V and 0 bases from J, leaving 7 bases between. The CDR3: CASSLTGVNTEAFF. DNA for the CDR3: TGCGCCAGCAGCTTGACGGGGGTGAACACTGAAGCTTTCTTT.

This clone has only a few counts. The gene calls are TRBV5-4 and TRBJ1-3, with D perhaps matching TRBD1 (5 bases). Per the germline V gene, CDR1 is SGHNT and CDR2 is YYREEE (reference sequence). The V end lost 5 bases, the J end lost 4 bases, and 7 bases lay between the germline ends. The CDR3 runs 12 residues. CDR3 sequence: CASRGPGNTIYF. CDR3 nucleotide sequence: TGTGCCAGCAGGGGGCCAGGAAACACCATATATTTT. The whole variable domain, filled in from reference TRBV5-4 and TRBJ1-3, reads ETGVTQSPTHLIKTRGQQVTLRCSSQSGHNTVSWYQQALGQGPQFIFQYYREEENGRGNFPPRFSGLQFPNYSSELNVNALELDDSALYLCASRGPGNTIYFGEGSWLTVV.

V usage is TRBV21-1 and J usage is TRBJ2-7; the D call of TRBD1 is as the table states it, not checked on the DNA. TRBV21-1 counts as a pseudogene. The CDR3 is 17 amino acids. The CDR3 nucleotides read TGTGCCAGCAGCAAATTACCGGACAGGGCGGGCATGCACGAGCAGTACTTC. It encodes CASSKLPDRAGMHEQYF.

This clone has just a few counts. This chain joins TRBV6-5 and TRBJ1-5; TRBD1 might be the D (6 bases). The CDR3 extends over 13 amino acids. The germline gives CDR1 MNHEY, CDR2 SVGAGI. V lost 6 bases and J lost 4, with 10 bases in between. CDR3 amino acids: CASRLDRNQPQHF. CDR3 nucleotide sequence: TGTGCCAGCAGGCTAGACAGGAATCAGCCCCAGCATTTT.

CDR3: CASSWTGTGNRETQYF. The CDR3 coding sequence is TGCGCCAGCAGCTGGACGGGGACAGGGAATCGAGAGACCCAGTACTTC. This rearrangement joins TRBV5-1 to TRBJ2-5, with 9 bases that match TRBD1. The CDR3 consists of 16 residues. After removal of 3 bases from V and 4 bases from J, the junction contained 10 bases not matched to a gene. The germline CDR1 and CDR2 sequences are SGHRS and YFSETQ.

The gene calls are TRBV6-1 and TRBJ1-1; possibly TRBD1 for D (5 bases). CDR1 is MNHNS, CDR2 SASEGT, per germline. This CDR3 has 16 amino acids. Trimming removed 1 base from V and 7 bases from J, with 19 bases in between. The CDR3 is CASSEVEGAGHIEAFF. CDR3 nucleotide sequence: TGTGCCAGCAGTGAAGTGGAGGGAGCAGGGCATATTGAAGCTTTCTTT.

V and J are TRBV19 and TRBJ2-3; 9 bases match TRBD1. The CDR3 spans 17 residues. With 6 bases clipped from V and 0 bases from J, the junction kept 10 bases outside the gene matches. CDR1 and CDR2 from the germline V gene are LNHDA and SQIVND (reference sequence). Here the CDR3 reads CASRGGQGKISTDTQYF. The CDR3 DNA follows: TGTGCCAGTAGGGGAGGACAGGGGAAGATTAGCACAGATACGCAGTATTTT.

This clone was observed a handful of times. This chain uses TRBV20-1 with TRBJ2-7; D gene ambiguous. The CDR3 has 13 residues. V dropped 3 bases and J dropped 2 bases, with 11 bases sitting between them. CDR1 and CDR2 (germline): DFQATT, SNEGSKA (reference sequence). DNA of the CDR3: TGCAGTGCTAGTGATCCGGTTACCTACGAGCAGTACTTC. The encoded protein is CSASDPVTYEQYF.

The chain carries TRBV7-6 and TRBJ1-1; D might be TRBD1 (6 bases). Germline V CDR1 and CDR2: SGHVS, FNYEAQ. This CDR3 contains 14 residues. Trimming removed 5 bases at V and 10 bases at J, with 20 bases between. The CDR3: CASSQKTGGARAFF. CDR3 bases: TGTGCCAGCAGCCAAAAAACGGGGGGGGCGAGAGCTTTCTTT.

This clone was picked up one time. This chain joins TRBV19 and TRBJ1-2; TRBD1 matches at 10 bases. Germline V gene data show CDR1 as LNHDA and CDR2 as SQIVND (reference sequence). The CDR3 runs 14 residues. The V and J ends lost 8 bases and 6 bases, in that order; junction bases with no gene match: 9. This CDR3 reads CASSTRQGADGYTF. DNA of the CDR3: TGTGCCAGTTCGACCCGACAGGGGGCGGATGGCTACACCTTC.

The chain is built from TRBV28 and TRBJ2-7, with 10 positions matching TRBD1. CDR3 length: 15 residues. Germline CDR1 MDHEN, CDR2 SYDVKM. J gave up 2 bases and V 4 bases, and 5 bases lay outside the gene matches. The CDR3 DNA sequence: TGTGCCAGCAGTTCCCGGGACAGGGGCGCCTACGAGCAGTACTTC. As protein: CASSSRDRGAYEQYF.

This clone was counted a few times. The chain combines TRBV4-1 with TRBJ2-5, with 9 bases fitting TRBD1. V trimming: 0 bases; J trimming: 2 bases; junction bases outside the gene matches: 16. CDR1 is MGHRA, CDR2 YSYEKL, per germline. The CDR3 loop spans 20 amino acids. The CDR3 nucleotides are TGCGCCAGCAGCCAAGAATCTGGGACAGGGTTTGCCGTTTCTCAAGAGACCCAGTACTTC. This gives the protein CASSQESGTGFAVSQETQYF.

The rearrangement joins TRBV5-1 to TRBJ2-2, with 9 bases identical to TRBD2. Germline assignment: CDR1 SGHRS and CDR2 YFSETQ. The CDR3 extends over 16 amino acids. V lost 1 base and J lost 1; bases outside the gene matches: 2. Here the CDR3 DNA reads TGCGCCAGCAGCTTGTATAGCGGGGGGAACACCGGGGAGCTGTTTTTT. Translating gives CASSLYSGGNTGELFF.

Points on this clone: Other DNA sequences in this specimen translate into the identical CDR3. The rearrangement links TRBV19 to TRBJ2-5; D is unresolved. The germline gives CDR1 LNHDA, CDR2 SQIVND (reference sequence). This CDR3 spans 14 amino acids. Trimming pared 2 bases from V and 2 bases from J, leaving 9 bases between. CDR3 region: CASSIPGLQETQYF. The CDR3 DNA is TGTGCCAGTAGTATACCTGGCTTACAAGAGACCCAGTACTTC.

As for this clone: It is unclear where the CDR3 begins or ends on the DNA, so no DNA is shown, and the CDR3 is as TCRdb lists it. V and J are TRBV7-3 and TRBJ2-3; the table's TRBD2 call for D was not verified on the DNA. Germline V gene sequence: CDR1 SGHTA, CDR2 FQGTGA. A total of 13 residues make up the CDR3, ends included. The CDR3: CASSSSLLDTQYF.

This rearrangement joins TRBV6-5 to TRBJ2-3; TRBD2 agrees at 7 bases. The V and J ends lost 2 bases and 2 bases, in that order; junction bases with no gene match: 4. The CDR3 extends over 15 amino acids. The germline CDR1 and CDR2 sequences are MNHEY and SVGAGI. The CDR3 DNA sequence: TGTGCCAGCAGTTACGCTAGCGGTTTCACAGATACGCAGTATTTT. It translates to CASSYASGFTDTQYF.

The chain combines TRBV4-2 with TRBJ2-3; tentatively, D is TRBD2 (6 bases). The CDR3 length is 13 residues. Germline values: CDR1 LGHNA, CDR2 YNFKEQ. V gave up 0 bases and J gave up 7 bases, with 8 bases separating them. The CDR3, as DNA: TGTGCCAGCAGCCAAGAACTAGCTTATACGCAGTATTTT. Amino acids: CASSQELAYTQYF.

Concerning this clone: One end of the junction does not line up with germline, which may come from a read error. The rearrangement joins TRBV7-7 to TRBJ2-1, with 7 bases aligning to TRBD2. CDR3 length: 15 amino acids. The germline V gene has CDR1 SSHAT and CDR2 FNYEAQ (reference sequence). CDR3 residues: CASSLAGGDHNEQFF. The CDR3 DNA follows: TGTGCTAGCAGCTTAGCGGGCGGGGACCACAATGAGCAGTTCTTC.

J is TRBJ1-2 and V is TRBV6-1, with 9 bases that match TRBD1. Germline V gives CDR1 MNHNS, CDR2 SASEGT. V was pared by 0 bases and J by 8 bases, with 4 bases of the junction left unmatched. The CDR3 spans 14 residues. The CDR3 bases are TGTGCCAGCAGTGAAGCAGGACAGGGGTGGGGCTACACCTTC. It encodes CASSEAGQGWGYTF.

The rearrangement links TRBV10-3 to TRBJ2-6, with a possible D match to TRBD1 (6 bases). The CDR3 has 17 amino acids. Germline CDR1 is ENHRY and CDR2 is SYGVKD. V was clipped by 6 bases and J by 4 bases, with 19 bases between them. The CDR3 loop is CAIRPDPGAAGANVLTF. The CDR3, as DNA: TGTGCCATCAGACCGGACCCAGGGGCCGCGGGGGCCAACGTCCTGACTTTC.

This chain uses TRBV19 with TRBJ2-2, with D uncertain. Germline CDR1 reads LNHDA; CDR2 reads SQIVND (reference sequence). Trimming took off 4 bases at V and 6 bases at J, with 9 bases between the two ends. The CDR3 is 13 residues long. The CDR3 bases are TGTGCCAGTAGTACCCAGATGGCCGGGGAGCTGTTTTTT. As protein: CASSTQMAGELFF.

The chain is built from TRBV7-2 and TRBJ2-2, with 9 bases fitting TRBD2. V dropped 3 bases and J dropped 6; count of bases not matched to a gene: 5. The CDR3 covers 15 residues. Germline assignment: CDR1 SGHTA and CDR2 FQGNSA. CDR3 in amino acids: CASSFVSGGPGELFF. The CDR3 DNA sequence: TGTGCCAGCAGCTTCGTCAGCGGGGGGCCCGGGGAGCTGTTTTTT.